Described below is a single TCR beta chain sequence and its context. Its antigen is not known. Assay used: immunoSEQ multiplex PCR; TCRdb lists only in-frame clones, some missing. The sample holds around 170,000 clones, approximately 90% seen once. This CDR3 spans 16 amino acids. Looked up from germline, CDR1 is MNHEY and CDR2 is SMNVEV (reference sequence). The V gene lost 5 bases and the J gene lost 1 base, with 17 bases spanning the gap. The data originate from a study of T cell responses to AZD1222 COVID-19 vaccine. Study-wide results and caveats: Researchers took repertoire samples only after the peak T cell response had come.

This specimen consisted of peripheral blood, obtained on day 0 of AZD1222 vaccination. This rearrangement joins TRBV27 to TRBJ2-5, with D perhaps given as TRBD1 or TRBD2 (5 bases each). This receptor was taken from an adult in good health. The CDR3 DNA reads as TGTGCCAGCAGTCCCACCCCCGAGGGGACCCAAGAGACCCAGTACTTC. This encodes CASSPTPEGTQETQYF.